Included here is one T cell receptor beta chain sequence, with context. Its target is not known. This sample is drawn from a study of identical twins. Regarding the study as a whole: Instead of following the same donors, the conclusions were based on cross-sectional statistical analysis.

TCRdb re-called the 5' RACE reads through MiXCR, storing one row per CDR3 protein. Of more than 400,000 distinct CDR3 sequences in the sample, 15% were seen once. Germline CDR1 and CDR2: MGHRA and YSYEKL. This CDR3 is 16 amino acids long. The ends were cut back, 1 base at V and 7 bases at J, with 17 bases in the middle. The same data also contributed to another study, on yellow fever vaccine responses in identical twins. That publication notes: Twins showed a vaccine T cell response that reportedly seemed partly convergent, partly personalized.

This sequence was found in a woman between 18 and 29 years old in good health. The V and J genes are TRBV4-1 and TRBJ2-1, with D hard to call. The material sequenced was CD4+ T cells sorted from blood. The CDR3 nucleotides are TGCGCCAGCAGCCAAGCTTGGCAGGCCGCAAGAAATGAGCAGTTCTTC. It translates to CASSQAWQAARNEQFF.